A single sample gave rise to the 12 T cell receptor beta chains below, sequenced in a study of OX40 agonist ivuxolimab in advanced cancers. Clones were read by immunoSEQ multiplex PCR, and TCRdb kept only the in-frame ones, dropping some. The table lists 9,500 to 13,000 clones, 80% of them singletons, with about 14% in the top ten. Material: CD4+ or CD8+ T cells sorted from blood, obtained in a trial of the OX40 agonist ivuxolimab. These receptors were taken from an adult with an advanced solid tumor such as melanoma, head and neck, liver or kidney cancer.

DNA for the CDR3: TGCGCCAGCAGCCAAGAGGCTAGCGGGCCTACTCTACTCTACGAGCAGTACTTC. Amino acid sequence: CASSQEASGPTLLYEQYF. This chain links TRBV4-1 with TRBJ2-7; 8 bases fit TRBD2. This CDR3 contains 18 residues. The V gene end was trimmed by 0 bases and the J gene end by 3 bases; junction bases not matched to a gene: 13. Germline V CDR1 and CDR2: MGHRA, YSYEKL.

V is TRBV15 and J is TRBJ2-5; 9 bases match TRBD1. The CDR3 length is 15 residues. V was pared by 4 bases and J by 5 bases, with 8 bases of the junction left unmatched. Germline V gene lookup returns CDR1 LNHNV and CDR2 YYDKDF (reference sequence). Here the CDR3 DNA reads TGTGCCACCAGCATTCCGGGACAGGGAACGGAGACCCAGTACTTC. Translated: CATSIPGQGTETQYF.

The chain uses TRBV4-1 and TRBJ2-7, with 8 positions matching TRBD1. V trimming: 3 bases; J trimming: 4 bases; junction bases outside the gene matches: 8. Germline V gene data show CDR1 as MGHRA and CDR2 as YSYEKL. CDR3 length: 15 residues. DNA for the CDR3: TGCGCCAGCAGCCAGGAAACCGGGACAGGTTACGAGCAGTACTTC. Protein sequence: CASSQETGTGYEQYF.

This rearrangement joins TRBV6-1 to TRBJ2-3, with 9 bases identical to TRBD1. Losses at the gene ends were 4 bases for V and 4 bases for J; bases not matched to a gene: 6. Per germline, CDR1 MNHNS and CDR2 SASEGT. CDR3 length: 15 amino acids. As DNA, the CDR3 is TGTGCCAGCAGTGGGGGACAGGGTGACGCAGATACGCAGTATTTT. This translates into CASSGGQGDADTQYF.

The rearrangement uses TRBV27 and TRBJ2-1; no definite D call. Germline CDR1 is MNHEY and CDR2 is SMNVEV (reference sequence). Trimming took off 6 bases at V and 9 bases at J, with 12 bases between the two ends. This CDR3 contains 12 residues. CDR3 bases: TGTGCCAGCAGCCTCGTTGGAAGTGAGCAGTTCTTC. It is translated as CASSLVGSEQFF.

This clone was detected once. The chain combines TRBV7-3 with TRBJ2-1, with TRBD2 matching 11 bases. The J segment lost 3 bases and the V segment lost 5 bases, leaving 6 bases of the junction unmatched. Germline lookup yields CDR1 SGHTA and CDR2 FQGTGA. This CDR3 region has 16 residues. In nucleotides, the CDR3 is TGTGCCAGCAGCCCTCGGCTAGCGGGAGGCTACAATGAGCAGTTCTTC. This encodes CASSPRLAGGYNEQFF.

V gene TRBV10-3 combines with J gene TRBJ2-5, with 13 bases fitting TRBD2. TRBJ2-7 matches the DNA end more closely, so the J call is doubtful. The germline gives CDR1 ENHRY, CDR2 SYGVKD. The CDR3 runs 13 residues. CDR3 sequence reads: CAIGTSGAYEQYF. The CDR3, as DNA: TGTGCCATCGGGACTAGCGGGGCCTACGAGCAGTACTTC.

This rearrangement joins TRBV4-1 to TRBJ2-4, with TRBD2 identical over 11 bases. Germline CDR1 MGHRA, CDR2 YSYEKL. The CDR3 consists of 18 residues. V lost 0 bases and J lost 0; bases outside the gene matches: 4. The CDR3 sequence: CASSQESGLAGAKNIQYF. Written as DNA, the CDR3 is TGCGCCAGCAGCCAAGAATCTGGACTAGCGGGAGCCAAAAACATTCAGTACTTC.

This chain uses TRBV7-2 with TRBJ2-7; D uncertain. Germline V CDR1 and CDR2: SGHTA, FQGNSA. The CDR3 sequence is 12 residues long. The germline V and J ends were trimmed by 1 base and 5 bases, with 6 bases remaining between them. The CDR3 DNA reads TGTGCCAGCAGCTTAGGGTCGGACGAGCAGTACTTC. Its translation: CASSLGSDEQYF.

The chain uses TRBV19 and TRBJ1-5; TRBD1 aligns across 8 bases. The V segment lost 7 bases and the J segment 3 bases; nucleotides outside the gene matches: 8. This CDR3 is built from 15 residues. CDR1 LNHDA and CDR2 SQIVND come from the germline V gene (reference sequence). CDR3 amino acids: CASNRDRYDNQPQHF. The CDR3, as DNA: TGTGCCAGTAACCGGGACAGGTATGACAATCAGCCCCAGCATTTT.

Sample share makes this clone medium-sized. The V and J genes are TRBV5-8 and TRBJ2-7; weak D call: TRBD1 (5 bases). Trimming stripped 2 bases from V and 0 bases from J, with 12 bases between. The CDR3 spans 15 residues. The germline V gene encodes CDR1 SGHTS and CDR2 YDEGEE. The CDR3 protein is CASSLGADSSYEQYF. The CDR3 coding sequence is TGTGCCAGCAGCTTAGGCGCCGACAGCTCCTACGAGCAGTACTTC.

The rearrangement links TRBV7-9 to TRBJ2-2; D possibly corresponds to TRBD1 (6 bases). Trimming stripped 4 bases from V and 1 base from J, with 10 bases between. This CDR3 region has 15 residues. CDR1 and CDR2 (germline): SEHNR, FQNEAQ (reference sequence). This CDR3 reads CASSSPGQNTGELFF. The CDR3 DNA reads TGTGCCAGCAGCTCTCCGGGACAGAACACCGGGGAGCTGTTTTTT.